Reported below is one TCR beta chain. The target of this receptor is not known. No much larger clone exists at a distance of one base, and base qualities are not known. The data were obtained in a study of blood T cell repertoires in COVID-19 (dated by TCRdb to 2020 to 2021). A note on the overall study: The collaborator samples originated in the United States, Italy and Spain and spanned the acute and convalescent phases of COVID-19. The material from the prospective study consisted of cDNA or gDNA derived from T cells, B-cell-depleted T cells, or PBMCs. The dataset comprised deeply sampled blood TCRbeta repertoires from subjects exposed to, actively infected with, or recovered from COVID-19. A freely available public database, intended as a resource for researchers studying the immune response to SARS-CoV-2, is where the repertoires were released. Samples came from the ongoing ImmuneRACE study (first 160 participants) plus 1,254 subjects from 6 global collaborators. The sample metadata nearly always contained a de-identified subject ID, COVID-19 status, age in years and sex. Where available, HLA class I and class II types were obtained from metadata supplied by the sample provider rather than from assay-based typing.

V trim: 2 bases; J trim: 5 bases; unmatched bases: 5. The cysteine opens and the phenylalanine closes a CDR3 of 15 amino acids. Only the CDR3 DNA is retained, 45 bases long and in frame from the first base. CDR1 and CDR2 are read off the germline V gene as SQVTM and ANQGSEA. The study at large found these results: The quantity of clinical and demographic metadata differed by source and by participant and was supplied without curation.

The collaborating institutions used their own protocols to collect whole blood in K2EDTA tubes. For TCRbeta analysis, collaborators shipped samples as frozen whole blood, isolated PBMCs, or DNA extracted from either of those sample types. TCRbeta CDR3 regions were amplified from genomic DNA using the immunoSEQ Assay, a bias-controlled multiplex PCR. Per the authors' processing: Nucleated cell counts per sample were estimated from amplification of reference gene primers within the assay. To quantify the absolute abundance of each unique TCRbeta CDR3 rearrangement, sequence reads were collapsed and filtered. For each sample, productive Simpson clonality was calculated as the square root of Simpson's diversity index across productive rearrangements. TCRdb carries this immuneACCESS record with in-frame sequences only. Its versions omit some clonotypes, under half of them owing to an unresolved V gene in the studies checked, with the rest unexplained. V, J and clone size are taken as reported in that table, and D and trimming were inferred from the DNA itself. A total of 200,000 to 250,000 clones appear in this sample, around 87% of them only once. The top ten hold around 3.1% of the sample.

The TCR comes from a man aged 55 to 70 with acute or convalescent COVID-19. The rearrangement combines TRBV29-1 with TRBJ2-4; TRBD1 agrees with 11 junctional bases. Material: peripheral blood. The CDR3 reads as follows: CSVERGTGGENIQYF. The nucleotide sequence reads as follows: TGCAGCGTTGAAAGGGGGACAGGGGGAGAAAACATTCAGTACTTC.